This T cell receptor (beta chain) was found in a study of T cell clones after liver transplantation. Study-wide background: TCRbeta sequencing after a pre-transplant mixed lymphocyte reaction identified graft-donor-reactive clones, later tracked in post-transplant blood. Three of the eight recipients were HCV-positive; the rest had non-autoimmune, non-viral transplant indications.

Only in-frame clones appear in the TCRdb table, and some are missing; sequencing was by immunoSEQ multiplex PCR. This sample has tens of thousands of clones, with roughly 71% found just once. As regards this clone: What it binds is unknown.

Notes on the study in general: Post-transplant time points were not standardized, so conclusions are preliminary.

The clonotype was recovered from a human patient who received a liver transplant. Some T cells may have come from the graft donor. Sample: CD4+ T cells from blood, taken at the 22-month timepoint.

As DNA, the CDR3 is TGCAGCGTAAGACAGGGGATGGCCTACGAGCAGTACTTC. This gives the protein CSVRQGMAYEQYF. The V call is TRBV29-1, the J call TRBJ2-7, with 8 positions matching TRBD1. This CDR3 is built from 13 residues. From germline, CDR1 is SQVTM and CDR2 ANQGSEA. The V gene end was trimmed by 6 bases and the J gene end by 2 bases; junction bases not matched to a gene: 6.